This TCR beta chain was sequenced during a study of PD-1 blockade in classical Hodgkin lymphoma. Overall study: Intravenous infusions of nivolumab 3 mg/kg reached patients every 2 weeks.

Data came from immunoSEQ multiplex PCR; TCRdb stores just in-frame clones and leaves some out. The sample includes 99,000 or so clones, approximately 89% of them seen just once. With regard to this clone: Its target is unknown.

Germline CDR1 SNHLY, CDR2 FYNNEI. The CDR3 extends over 14 amino acids. Trimming removed 8 bases from V and 0 bases from J, with 13 bases in between. Study conclusions and caveats: Why repertoires differed is undefined; disease activity or prior therapy possibly contributed.

The time point here: cycle 4 day 1 (C4D1), after 5 to 7 weeks of nivolumab. Every patient had relapsed following autologous stem cell transplantation, and cohorts differed in brentuximab vedotin exposure. The sample was peripheral blood mononuclear cells (PBMCs), taken before the fourth cycle of nivolumab. This chain joins TRBV2 and TRBJ2-5; D possibly corresponds to TRBD1 (5 bases). The clonotype was recovered from a human donor with classical Hodgkin lymphoma. In DNA form, the CDR3 reads TGTGCCAGCCAAAGAAGGGGAAACCAAGAGACCCAGTACTTC. Amino acids: CASQRRGNQETQYF.